This T cell receptor (beta chain) was captured in a study of cytomegalovirus exposure and HLA in healthy donors (dated by TCRdb to the late 2010s). Concerning the study at large: In an earlier analysis of roughly 500 of the donors, about 260 Gb of sequence data and approximately 100 million unique TCR beta sequences from 180 million or so T cells were reported. The study was designed to test whether signatures of past pathogen exposure could be identified by cataloging public T cell receptors. All discovery cohort repertoires had been generated using a single sequencing platform. Class I and class II HLA loci were covered by the typing at four-digit resolution. The T cell repertoires of some 700 subjects were profiled by immunosequencing and related to cytomegalovirus serostatus. A later genetic analysis took genome-wide SNP genotypes for about three fifths of the roughly 700 donors and used that subset as a discovery cohort. The number of typed donors differed by locus: roughly 629-640 for A, B, C, DRB1 and DQB1; approximately 520 for DQA1; 606 for DPA1; and roughly 470 for DPB1. Because of strong linkage in the cohort, roughly 5 DR-DQ haplotypes were treated as single units for association and clustering. Donor age, sex, ethnicity and CMV serostatus were compiled alongside the repertoire data. An early release covering over 500 HLA-typed donors comprised approximately 290 gigabases of sequencing data and around 85 million unique TCR sequences. In an earlier analysis of 500 to 650 of the donors, high-throughput TCR beta sequencing was used to judge whether each TCR beta V gene segment behaved as functional or pseudogenic. Among a few hundred genotyped donors of the cohort, an average of approximately 250,000 unique TCR beta nucleotide sequences were sequenced per donor, roughly a sixth of them non-productive. High-throughput TCR immunosequencing, statistical association of individual TCRs with disease status, and machine learning were combined to predict cytomegalovirus infection status. To study patterns of TCR occurrence, a later analysis re-analyzed previously published TCR beta repertoires from 600 to 750 donors and added high-resolution HLA genotyping. In addition to the first cohort of 650 to 750 subjects, a separate validation cohort of approximately 130 different subjects was used. Of the 350 to 400 genotyped donors, 65% to 90% fell in the genetic ancestry cluster associated with self-reported Caucasian donors. The later analysis used no new phenotypic data to find candidate immune exposures, relying instead on TCR beta sequences and their occurrence across donors.

In the case of this clone: Its antigen target is currently unknown. One base away there is no much larger clone; base qualities are not given.

Relative to germline, V is 2 bases shorter and J is 2 bases shorter, with 15 bases between their ends. As encoded in the germline V gene, CDR1 is SGHTA while CDR2 is FQGNSA. From cysteine to phenylalanine, the CDR3 is 17 amino acids long. Only the CDR3 DNA is retained, 51 bases long and in frame from the first base. The cohort consisted of fewer than 700 healthy bone marrow donors. All cohort members were sampled while nominally healthy, although unrecorded immune exposures were likely present. The donor was CMV seropositive and was included in the group of some 290 seropositive cohort members. Each donor provided a peripheral blood sample, and peripheral blood mononuclear cells were used for TCR beta sequencing. The Qiagen DNeasy Blood Extraction Kit was used to extract genomic DNA from the blood cell samples. The library came from the immunoSEQ multiplex PCR assay. For the multiplex PCR, a mixture combining 60 forward primers for TCR Vbeta segments and 13 reverse primers for TCR Jbeta segments was used. The CDR3 region of rearranged TCR beta genes was amplified from genomic DNA with a multiplex PCR assay. On the Illumina HiSeq System, the amplified TCR beta libraries were sequenced as 87-base-pair reads. The original pipeline was this. In a later analysis, approximately 74 million unique TCR beta chains were counted across the 666 repertoires, and around 10 million of these chains were shared by at least two donors. To remove PCR and sequencing errors, raw reads were error-corrected and collapsed into unique sequences using a nearest-neighbor algorithm that merged closely related sequences. V, D and J gene segments were assigned by aligning CDR3 sequences to IMGT reference sequences. Each retained sequence needed at least a six-nucleotide match to both a V gene segment and a J gene segment. Rearrangements were classified as productive when the CDR3 lacked stop codons and remained in frame with V and J, and all other rearrangements were classified as non-productive. Following IMGT convention, CDR3 was defined as the stretch from the second conserved V-encoded cysteine up to the conserved J-encoded phenylalanine. The earlier analysis of about 530 of the donors excluded any sequence lacking an unambiguous match to a single V gene segment. In an earlier analysis of a few hundred of the donors, V segments were called functional above 56.7% productive rearrangements and were called segregating when the between-donor standard deviation exceeded 5%. A statistical classification framework was built to diagnose cytomegalovirus status from the catalog of TCR beta chain sequences. In a later analysis, TCR nucleotide sequences were compared against IMGT/GENE-DB human TR gene sequences so that V and J genes could be assigned. A later analysis assigned CDR3 sequences and most-parsimonious VDJ recombination scenarios with the TCRdist pipeline. In a later analysis, each TCR beta chain was defined by its CDR3 amino acid sequence together with its V-gene family, and reads lacking a unique V-gene family were excluded. As a way to deal with suspected cross-contamination and a sequencing artifact, a later analysis dropped roughly 600 nucleotide sequences that were highly shared and had low generation probability. For each public chain, a later analysis derived a clonal expansion index from normalized ranks of inferred template counts within each repertoire. A later analysis computed generation probabilities with a VDJ recombination model fitted to out-of-frame rearrangements, and checked the results against IGoR. Hypergeometric tests were used in a later analysis to score TCR-TCR, TCR-HLA and TCR-CMV co-occurrence, with a repertoire-size bias correction applied to the TCR pairs. In a later analysis, false discovery rates were estimated by permuting HLA or CMV assignments 20 times. In a later analysis, co-occurring TCRs were grouped using DBSCAN, and TCRdist sequence similarity was added for clustering within HLA-allele-positive subsets. Co-occurrence clustering excluded repertoires with fewer than 30,000 or more than 120,000 public chains, plus five with anomalous nucleotide sharing. TCRdb's version of the immuneACCESS table is confined to in-frame rearrangements and falls short of the full clone set. An unresolved V gene accounts for under half of the shortfall where checked; the remainder is of unknown origin. The D gene and trimming were derived from the DNA, and the V and J assignments and clone size from that table. For this sample there are under 200,000 clones; 79% appear just once. The ten most abundant clones make up under 4.5% of the sample.

Study-wide findings and limitations: Several of the top co-occurrence clusters appeared to be linked to parvovirus B19, influenza, CMV and Epstein-Barr virus, according to a later analysis. Broadly in line with IMGT annotations, most TCR beta V segments showed up in productive rearrangements about 90% or about 30% of the time in an earlier analysis of 587 of the donors. Linkage disequilibrium might explain the correlated functional status among segregating V segments, but an unknown experimental factor could not be excluded. The study gave a list of some 150 TCR beta chains associated with cytomegalovirus. Across donors, most TCR sequences were observed very rarely, whereas some public TCRs were present in many individuals. In a later genetic analysis, a missense DCLRE1C variant was associated with V-gene and J-gene trimming of TCR beta chains, and the association was replicated in an independent cohort. When HLA alleles, especially DR and DQ, strongly co-occurred, attributing TCR associations to individual alleles was difficult. According to the authors, the approach could potentially be generalized to other disease states and immunological phenotypes. Approximately 16 rarely observed V segments, including chromosome 9 orphons, were excluded from the earlier analysis of several hundred of the donors because counts were too low. Some IMGT-functional V segments, including TRBV6-2 and TRBV6-3, could not be distinguished by the 87-base-pair reads and were therefore excluded. In a later genetic analysis, fewer N-insertions in productive TCRs were reported among donors in an Asian-associated ancestry cluster than the roughly 700-donor mean. In a later analysis, around 17,000 TCR beta sequences were associated with specific HLA alleles at a false discovery rate of 0.05. The cohort was sequenced for TCR beta chains only, and without alpha or paired-chain data the features that could be detected were limited. The classifier was reported to diagnose cytomegalovirus status with high specificity and sensitivity in both the original and validation cohorts. A later analysis found that most CMV-associated TCR beta chains appeared HLA-restricted, with HLA associations seemingly driven largely by CMV exposure. The sequencing pipeline was judged likely to have produced a cluster of highly shared sequence variants as a technical artifact. A few of the identified cytomegalovirus-associated TCR beta chains were confirmed in vitro to be specific for cytomegalovirus antigens. HLA typing was unavailable for some donors at each locus, so association tests used only the typed subset. For the cohort, immune exposure information was limited to CMV serostatus. In a later analysis, TCR association rates were found to vary across HLA loci, with the most associated TCRs seen for DRB1 alleles and the fewest for HLA-C alleles. Presence/absence analyses assumed roughly uniform sequencing depth across donors, an assumption that may not hold. In a later analysis, HLA-associated TCR beta chains were found to be more clonally expanded and to have lower generation probabilities than equally common non-associated chains. A further reported finding was that TCR beta sequences accurately predicted the HLA-A and HLA-B alleles for most subjects in the first cohort.

Sequencing was performed on PBMCs. This chain is built from TRBV7-2 and TRBJ2-2, with a tentative D gene TRBD1 over 6 matching bases. The clonotype comes from a woman aged 25 to 45 in good health and CMV-seropositive. The sequenced DNA is TGTGCCAGCAGCTTAAGTAGGACAGCGATCAACACCGGGGAGCTGTTTTTT. Translated, this gives CASSLSRTAINTGELFF.